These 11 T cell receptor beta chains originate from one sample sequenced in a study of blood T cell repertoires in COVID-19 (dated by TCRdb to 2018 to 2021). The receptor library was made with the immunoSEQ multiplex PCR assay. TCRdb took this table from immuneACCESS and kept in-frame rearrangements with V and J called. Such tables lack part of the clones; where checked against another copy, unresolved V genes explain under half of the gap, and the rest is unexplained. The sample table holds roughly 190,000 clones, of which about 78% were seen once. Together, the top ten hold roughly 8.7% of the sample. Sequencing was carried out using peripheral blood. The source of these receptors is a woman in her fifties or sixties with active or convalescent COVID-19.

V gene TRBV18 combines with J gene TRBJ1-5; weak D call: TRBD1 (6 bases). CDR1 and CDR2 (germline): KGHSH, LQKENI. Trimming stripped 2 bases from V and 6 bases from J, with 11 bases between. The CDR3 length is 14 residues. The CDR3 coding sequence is TGTGCCAGCTCACCAGGGGGCGAGGGTCAGCCCCAGCATTTT. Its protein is CASSPGGEGQPQHF.

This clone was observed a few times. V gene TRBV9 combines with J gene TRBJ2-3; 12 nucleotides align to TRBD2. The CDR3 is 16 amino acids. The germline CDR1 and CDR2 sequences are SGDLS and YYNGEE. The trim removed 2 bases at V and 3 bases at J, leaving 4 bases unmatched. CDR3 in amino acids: CASSVGLAGFTDTQYF. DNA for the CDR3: TGTGCCAGCAGCGTGGGACTAGCGGGTTTTACAGATACGCAGTATTTT.

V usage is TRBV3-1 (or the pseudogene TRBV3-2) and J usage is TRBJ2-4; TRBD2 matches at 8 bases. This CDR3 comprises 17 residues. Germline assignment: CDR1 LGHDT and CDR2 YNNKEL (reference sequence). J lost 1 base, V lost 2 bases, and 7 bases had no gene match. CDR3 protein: CASSQLYSGVAKNIQYF. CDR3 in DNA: TGTGCCAGCAGCCAACTTTATAGCGGGGTCGCCAAAAACATTCAGTACTTC.

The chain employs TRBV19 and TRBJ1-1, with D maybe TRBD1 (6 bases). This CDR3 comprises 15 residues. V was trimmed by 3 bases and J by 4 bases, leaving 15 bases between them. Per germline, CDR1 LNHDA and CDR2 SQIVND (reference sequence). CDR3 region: CASSIDGTSSTEAFF. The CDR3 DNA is TGTGCCAGTAGTATTGACGGGACAAGTTCCACTGAAGCTTTCTTT.

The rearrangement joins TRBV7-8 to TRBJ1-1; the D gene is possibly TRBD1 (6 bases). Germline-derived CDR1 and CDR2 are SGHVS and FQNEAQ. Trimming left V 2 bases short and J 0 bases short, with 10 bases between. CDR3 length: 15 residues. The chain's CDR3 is CASSLQGKVNTEAFF. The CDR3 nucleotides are TGTGCCAGCAGCTTACAGGGGAAGGTGAACACTGAAGCTTTCTTT.

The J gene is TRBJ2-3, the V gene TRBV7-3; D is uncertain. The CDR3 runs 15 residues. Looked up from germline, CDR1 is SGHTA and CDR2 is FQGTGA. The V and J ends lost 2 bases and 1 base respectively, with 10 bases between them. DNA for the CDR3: TGTGCCAGCAGCTTATATCCCCAGGGCACAGATACGCAGTATTTT. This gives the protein CASSLYPQGTDTQYF.

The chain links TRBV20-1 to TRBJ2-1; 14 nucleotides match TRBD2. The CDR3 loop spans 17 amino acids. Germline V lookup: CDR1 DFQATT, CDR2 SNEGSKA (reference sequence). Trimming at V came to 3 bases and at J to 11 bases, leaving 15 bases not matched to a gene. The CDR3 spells CSASLGLAGGFGVQQFF. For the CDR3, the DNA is TGCAGTGCTAGTCTTGGACTAGCGGGGGGCTTTGGGGTGCAGCAGTTCTTC.

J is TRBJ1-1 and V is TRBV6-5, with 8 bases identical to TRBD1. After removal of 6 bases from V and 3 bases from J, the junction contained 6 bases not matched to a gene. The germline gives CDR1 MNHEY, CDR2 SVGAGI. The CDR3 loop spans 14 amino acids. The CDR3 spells CASRRQGLDTEAFF. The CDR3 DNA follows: TGTGCCAGCAGGAGACAGGGGCTGGACACTGAAGCTTTCTTT.

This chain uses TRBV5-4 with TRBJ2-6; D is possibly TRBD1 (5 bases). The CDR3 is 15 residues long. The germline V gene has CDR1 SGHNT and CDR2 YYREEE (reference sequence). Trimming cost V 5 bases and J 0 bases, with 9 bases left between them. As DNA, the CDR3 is TGTGCCAGCAGTTATACAGGCTCTGGGGCCAACGTCCTGACTTTC. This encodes CASSYTGSGANVLTF.

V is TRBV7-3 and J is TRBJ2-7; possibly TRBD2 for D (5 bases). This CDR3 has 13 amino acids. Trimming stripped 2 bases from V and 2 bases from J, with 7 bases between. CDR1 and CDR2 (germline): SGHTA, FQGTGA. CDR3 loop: CASSLGRTYEQYF. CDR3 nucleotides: TGTGCCAGCAGCTTAGGGAGAACCTACGAGCAGTACTTC.

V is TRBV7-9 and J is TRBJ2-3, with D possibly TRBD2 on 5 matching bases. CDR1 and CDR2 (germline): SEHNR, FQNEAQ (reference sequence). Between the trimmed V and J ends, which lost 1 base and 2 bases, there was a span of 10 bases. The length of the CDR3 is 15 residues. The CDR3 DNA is TGTGCCAGCAGCTTAGGGGCGGGCAACACAGATACGCAGTATTTT. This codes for CASSLGAGNTDTQYF.